This TCR beta chain emerged from a study of T cells after yellow fever vaccination. General study points: Subsequent booster samples again held most clones from primary vaccination (96% CD4, about 85% CD8). There was a small share of clonotypes that showed up in both the CD4 and CD8 compartments.

From germline, CDR1 is SGHTA and CDR2 FQGNSA. The V end was cut by 3 bases, the J end by 5 bases, with 13 bases between. This CDR3 is 14 amino acids long. 5'RACE template switching generated TCR cDNA, adding a universal primer site and UMIs. TCRdb recomputed calls from the 5' RACE reads with MiXCR, one row per CDR3 protein. The sample lists approximately 350,000 distinct CDR3 sequences; more than 9% were seen once. This clonotype has just one count. The antigen is not known. V usage is TRBV7-2 and J usage is TRBJ1-2; weak D call: TRBD1 (5 bases). This sample comprised PBMCs, obtained on the day of the first yellow fever vaccination. This clonotype was obtained from a man between 18 and 29 years old who received the YFV17D yellow fever vaccine. CDR3: CASSLSIRGYGYTF. For the CDR3, the DNA is TGTGCCAGCAGCTTGAGTATTCGGGGGTATGGCTACACCTTC.